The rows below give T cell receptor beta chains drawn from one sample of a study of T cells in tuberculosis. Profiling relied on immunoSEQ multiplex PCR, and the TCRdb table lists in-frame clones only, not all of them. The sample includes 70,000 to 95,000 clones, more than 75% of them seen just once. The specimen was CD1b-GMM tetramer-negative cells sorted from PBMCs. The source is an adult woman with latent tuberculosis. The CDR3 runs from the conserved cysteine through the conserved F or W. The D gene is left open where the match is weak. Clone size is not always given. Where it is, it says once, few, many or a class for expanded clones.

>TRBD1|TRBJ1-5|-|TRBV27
CASSTRPPGTDSNQPQHF
TGTGCCAGCAGTACAAGACCCCCCGGGACAGATAGCAATCAGCCCCAGCATTTT
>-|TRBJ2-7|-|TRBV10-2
CASSDTYRLEYF
TGCGCCAGCAGTGATACTTACCGTTTGGAGTACTTC
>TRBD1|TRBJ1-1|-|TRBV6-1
CASRNDRDKAFF
TGTGCCAGCAGAAATGACAGGGACAAAGCTTTCTTT
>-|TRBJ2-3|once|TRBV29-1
CSVKRTASTDTQYF
TGCAGCGTTAAGAGGACAGCGAGCACAGATACGCAGTATTTT
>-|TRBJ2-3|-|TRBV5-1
CASSLWDGLNTDTQYF
TGCGCCAGCAGCTTGTGGGATGGACTTAACACAGATACGCAGTATTTT
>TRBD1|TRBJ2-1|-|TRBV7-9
CASSLYRDRAYNEQFF
TGTGCCAGCAGCCTCTACCGGGACAGGGCCTACAATGAGCAGTTCTTC
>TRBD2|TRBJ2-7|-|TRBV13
CASSNLAGGYYEQYF
TGTGCCAGCAGCAACCTAGCGGGGGGTTACTACGAGCAGTACTTC
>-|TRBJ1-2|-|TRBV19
CASSIGVRGYTF
TGTGCCAGTAGTATAGGAGTCCGGGGCTACACCTTC
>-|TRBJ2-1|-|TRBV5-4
CASSPTSYNEQFF
TGTGCCAGCAGCCCGACTTCGTACAATGAGCAGTTCTTC
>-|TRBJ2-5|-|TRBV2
CASSAGGPGGTQYF
TGTGCCAGCAGTGCCGGAGGGCCCGGTGGGACCCAGTACTTC
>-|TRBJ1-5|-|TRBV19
CASSIGLKGSNNQPQHF
TGTGCCAGTAGTATTGGGTTAAAAGGGAGTAACAATCAGCCCCAGCATTTT
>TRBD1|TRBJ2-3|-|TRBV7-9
CASSLRGQGSTDTQYF
TGTGCCAGCAGCTTACGGGGACAGGGCTCCACAGATACGCAGTATTTT
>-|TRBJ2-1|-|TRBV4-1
CASSQAGASEQFF
TGCGCCAGCAGCCAAGCAGGGGCGAGTGAGCAGTTCTTC
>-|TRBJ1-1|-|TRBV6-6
CASTRSSNTEAFF
TGTGCCAGCACGCGGAGTTCTAACACTGAAGCTTTCTTT
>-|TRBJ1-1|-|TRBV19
CASSIMQGGWTEAFF
TGTGCCAGTAGTATTATGCAGGGAGGGTGGACTGAAGCTTTCTTT
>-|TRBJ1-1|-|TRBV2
CASRPGGANTEAFF
TGTGCCAGCAGGCCAGGAGGGGCTAACACTGAAGCTTTCTTT
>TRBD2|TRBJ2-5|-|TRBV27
CASRLAGGRETQYF
TGTGCCAGCAGGCTAGCGGGGGGGAGGGAGACCCAGTACTTC
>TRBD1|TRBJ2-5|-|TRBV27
CASSTGQGRFETQYF
TGTGCCAGCAGTACGGGACAGGGGAGGTTCGAGACCCAGTACTTC
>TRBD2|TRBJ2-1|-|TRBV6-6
CASRRAGGLYNEQFF
TGTGCCAGCAGACGAGCGGGGGGGCTATACAATGAGCAGTTCTTC
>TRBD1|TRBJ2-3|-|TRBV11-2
CASSLLHGQGASDTQYF
TGTGCCAGCAGCTTGCTACACGGACAGGGGGCGTCAGATACGCAGTATTTT
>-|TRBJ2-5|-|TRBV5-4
CASSFGGASEETQYF
TGTGCCAGCAGCTTTGGAGGGGCTAGCGAGGAGACCCAGTACTTC
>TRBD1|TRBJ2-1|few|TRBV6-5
CASSSDPTGSRFF
TGTGCCAGCAGTTCCGACCCGACAGGGTCTCGGTTCTTC
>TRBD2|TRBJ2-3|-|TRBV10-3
CAIRGTSGGRADTQYF
TGTGCCATCAGGGGGACTAGCGGTGGAAGAGCAGATACGCAGTATTTT
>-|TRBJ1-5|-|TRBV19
CASRQEDTSNQPQHF
TGTGCCAGTAGGCAGGAAGATACTAGCAATCAGCCCCAGCATTTT
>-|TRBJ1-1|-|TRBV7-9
CASSSTGVNTEAFF
TGTGCCAGCAGCTCGACCGGGGTGAACACTGAAGCTTTCTTT
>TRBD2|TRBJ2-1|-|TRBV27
CASSWEGSSYNEQFF
TGTGCCAGCAGCTGGGAGGGGAGCTCCTACAATGAGCAGTTCTTC
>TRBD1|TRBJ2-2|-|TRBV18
CASSPGQGNTGELFF
TGTGCCAGCTCACCGGGACAGGGGAACACCGGGGAGCTGTTTTTT
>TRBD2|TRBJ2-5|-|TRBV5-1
CASSVSGGAAETQYF
TGCGCCAGCAGCGTGAGCGGGGGGGCCGCAGAGACCCAGTACTTC
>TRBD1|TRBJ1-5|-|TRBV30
CAWSARGGFSNQPQHF
TGTGCCTGGAGTGCCAGAGGGGGCTTTAGCAATCAGCCCCAGCATTTT
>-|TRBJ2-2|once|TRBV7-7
CASSKTENTGELFF
TGTGCTAGCAGCAAGACAGAAAACACCGGGGAGCTGTTTTTT
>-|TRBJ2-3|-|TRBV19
CASSTQWSTDTQYF
TGTGCCAGTAGTACCCAATGGAGTACAGATACGCAGTATTTT
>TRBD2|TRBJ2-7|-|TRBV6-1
CASTSGVLSYEQYF
TGTGCCAGCACCAGCGGGGTGCTCTCCTACGAGCAGTACTTC
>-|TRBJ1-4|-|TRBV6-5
CASKGGATNEKLFF
TGTGCCAGCAAGGGAGGGGCAACTAATGAAAAACTGTTTTTT
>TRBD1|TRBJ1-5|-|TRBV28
CASSLAGGSNQPQHF
TGTGCCAGCAGTTTGGCAGGGGGAAGCAATCAGCCCCAGCATTTT
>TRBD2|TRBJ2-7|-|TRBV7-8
CASSQSGGPYEQYF
TGTGCCAGCAGCCAATCGGGGGGTCCGTACGAGCAGTACTTC
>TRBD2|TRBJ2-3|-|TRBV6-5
CASSGRGSTDTQYF
TGTGCCAGCAGCGGGCGGGGGAGCACAGATACGCAGTATTTT
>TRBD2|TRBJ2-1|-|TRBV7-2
CASSLGVAGGAYNEQFF
TGTGCCAGCAGCTTAGGAGTAGCGGGGGGGGCATACAATGAGCAGTTCTTC
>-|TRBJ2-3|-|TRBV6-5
CASSYSGGTGRDTQYF
TGTGCCAGCAGTTACTCGGGCGGGACCGGCCGGGATACGCAGTATTTT
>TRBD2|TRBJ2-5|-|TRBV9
CASSVGGGLAGRVYQETQYF
TGTGCCAGCAGCGTAGGAGGGGGACTAGCGGGTAGAGTGTACCAAGAGACCCAGTACTTC
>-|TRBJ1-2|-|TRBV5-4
CASSTNGQSYGYTF
TGTGCCAGCAGCACAAATGGACAGAGCTATGGCTACACCTTC
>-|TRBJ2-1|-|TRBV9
CASSTQTGTRNYNEQFF
TGTGCCAGCAGTACCCAAACCGGGACACGAAACTACAATGAGCAGTTCTTC
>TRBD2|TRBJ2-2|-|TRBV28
CASQRLAENTGELFF
TGTGCCAGTCAACGACTAGCGGAAAACACCGGGGAGCTGTTTTTT
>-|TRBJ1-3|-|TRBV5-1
CASSPEGAIEPISSNTIYF
TGCGCCAGCAGCCCCGAGGGAGCGATCGAGCCGATCTCCTCAAACACCATATATTTT
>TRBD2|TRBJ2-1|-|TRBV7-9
CASSSTSGGTYNEQFF
TGTGCCAGCAGCTCCACTAGCGGGGGGACTTACAATGAGCAGTTCTTC
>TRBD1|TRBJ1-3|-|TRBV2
CASSPQGAFSGNTIYF
TGTGCCAGCAGTCCACAGGGGGCCTTCTCTGGAAACACCATATATTTT
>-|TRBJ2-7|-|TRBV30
CAWNKDGGMGEQYF
TGTGCCTGGAATAAGGACGGAGGAATGGGGGAGCAGTACTTC
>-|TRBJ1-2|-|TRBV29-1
CSAEVGQGSGYTF
TGCAGCGCTGAAGTGGGGCAGGGGAGCGGCTACACCTTC
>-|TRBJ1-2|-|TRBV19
CASTRPGWNYGYTF
TGTGCCAGTACTCGTCCAGGCTGGAACTATGGCTACACCTTC
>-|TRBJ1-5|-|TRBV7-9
CASSLYGELNQPQHF
TGTGCCAGCAGCTTATACGGGGAACTCAATCAGCCCCAGCATTTT
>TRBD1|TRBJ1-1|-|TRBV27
CASSLQGGTEAFF
TGTGCCAGCAGTTTACAGGGGGGCACTGAAGCTTTCTTT
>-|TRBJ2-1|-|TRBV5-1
CASSLVVGGNEQFF
TGCGCCAGCAGCTTGGTGGTAGGCGGTAATGAGCAGTTCTTC